The T cell receptor beta chain under discussion was sequenced for a study of graft-versus-host responses after intestinal transplantation. Study findings and constraints: When patients had graft-donor T cell macrochimerism, their allografts held high graft-versus-host to host-versus-graft clonal ratios. Marrow from the recipient contained GvH clones, some of which had appeared first in ileum or blood.

V was shortened by 1 base and J by 4 bases, with 5 bases between the two germline ends. Looked up from germline, CDR1 is SGDLS and CDR2 is YYNGEE. The length of the CDR3 is 13 residues. The authors seeded roughly 200,000 CFSE-labeled responder cells together with roughly 200,000 irradiated stimulator cells tagged with violet dye. Both CD3+CD4+ and CD3+CD8+ responders that were proliferating and CFSE-low underwent sorting after the reaction. The method was immunoSEQ multiplex PCR; TCRdb's version includes in-frame clones alone and lacks a portion of them. Here the sample spans 20,000 to 25,000 clones, roughly 44% being singletons.

This rearrangement joins TRBV9 to TRBJ1-4; D ambiguous. The TCR comes from a human patient who was an organ donor for intestinal transplantation. The source was alloreactive CD8+ T cells from a mixed lymphocyte reaction culture, collected before transplantation. The subset denotes: CFSE-low proliferating T cells sorted from roughly six-day pre-transplant mixed lymphocyte reaction (GvH or HvG direction). CDR3 DNA sequence: TGTGCCAGCAGCGTATCCCTTAATGAAAAACTGTTTTTT. Its protein product is CASSVSLNEKLFF.